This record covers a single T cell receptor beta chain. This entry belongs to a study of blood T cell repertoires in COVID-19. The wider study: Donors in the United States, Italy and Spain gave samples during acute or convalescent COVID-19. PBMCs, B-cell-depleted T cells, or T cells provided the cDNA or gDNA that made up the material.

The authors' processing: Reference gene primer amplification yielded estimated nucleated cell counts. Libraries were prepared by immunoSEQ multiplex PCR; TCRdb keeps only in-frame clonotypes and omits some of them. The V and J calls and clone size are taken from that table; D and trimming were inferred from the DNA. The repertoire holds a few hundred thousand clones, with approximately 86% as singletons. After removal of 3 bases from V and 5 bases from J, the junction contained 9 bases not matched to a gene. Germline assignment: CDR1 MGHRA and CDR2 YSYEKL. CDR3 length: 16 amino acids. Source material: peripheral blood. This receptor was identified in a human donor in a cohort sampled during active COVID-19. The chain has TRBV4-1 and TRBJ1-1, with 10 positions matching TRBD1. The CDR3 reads CASSQGGTGVGTEAFF. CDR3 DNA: TGCGCCAGCAGCCAGGGAGGGACAGGGGTCGGAACTGAAGCTTTCTTT.